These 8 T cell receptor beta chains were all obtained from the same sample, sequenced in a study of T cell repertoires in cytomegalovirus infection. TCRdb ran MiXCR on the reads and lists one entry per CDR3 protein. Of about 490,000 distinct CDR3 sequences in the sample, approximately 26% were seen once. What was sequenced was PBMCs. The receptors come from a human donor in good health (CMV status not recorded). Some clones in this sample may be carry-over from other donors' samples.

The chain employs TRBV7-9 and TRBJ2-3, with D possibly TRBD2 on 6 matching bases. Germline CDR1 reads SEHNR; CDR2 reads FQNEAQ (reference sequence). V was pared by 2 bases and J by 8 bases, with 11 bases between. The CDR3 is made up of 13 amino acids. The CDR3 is CASSLHMGLTQYF. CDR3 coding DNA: TGTGCCAGCAGCTTACATATGGGACTTACGCAGTATTTT.

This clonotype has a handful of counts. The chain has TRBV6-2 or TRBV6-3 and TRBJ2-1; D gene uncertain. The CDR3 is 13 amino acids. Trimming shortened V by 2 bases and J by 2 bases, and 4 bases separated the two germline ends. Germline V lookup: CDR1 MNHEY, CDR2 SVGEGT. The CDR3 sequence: CASSYRAYNEQFF. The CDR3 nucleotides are TGTGCCAGCAGTTACCGGGCCTACAATGAGCAGTTCTTC.

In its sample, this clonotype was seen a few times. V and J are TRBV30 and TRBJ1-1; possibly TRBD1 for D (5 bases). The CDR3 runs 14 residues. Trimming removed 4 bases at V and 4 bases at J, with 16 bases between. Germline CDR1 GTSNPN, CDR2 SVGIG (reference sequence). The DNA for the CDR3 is TGTGCCTGGATAAGGGCGCAGGGTAGCACTGAAGCTTTCTTT. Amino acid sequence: CAWIRAQGSTEAFF. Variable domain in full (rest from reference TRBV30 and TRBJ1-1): SQTIHQWPATLVQPVGSPLSLECTVEGTSNPNLYWYRQAAGRGLQLLFYSVGIGQISSEVPQNLSASRPQDRQFILSSKKLLLSDSGFYLCAWIRAQGSTEAFFGQGTRLTVV.

In DNA form, the CDR3 reads TGTGCCAGTAGTATAGAGGCTAGCGGGATACGTGAGCAGTTCTTC. Translated, it gives CASSIEASGIREQFF. V is TRBV19 and J is TRBJ2-1; 9 nucleotides align to TRBD2. V lost 0 bases and J lost 9; bases outside the gene matches: 6. The CDR3 runs to 15 residues. Germline V gene sequence: CDR1 LNHDA, CDR2 SQIVND (reference sequence).

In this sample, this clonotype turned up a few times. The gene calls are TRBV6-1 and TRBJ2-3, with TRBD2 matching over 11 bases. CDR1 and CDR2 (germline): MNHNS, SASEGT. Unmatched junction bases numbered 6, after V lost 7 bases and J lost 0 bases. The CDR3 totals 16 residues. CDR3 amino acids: CASKRLAGPSTDTQYF. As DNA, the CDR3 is TGTGCCAGCAAAAGACTAGCGGGACCTAGCACAGATACGCAGTATTTT.

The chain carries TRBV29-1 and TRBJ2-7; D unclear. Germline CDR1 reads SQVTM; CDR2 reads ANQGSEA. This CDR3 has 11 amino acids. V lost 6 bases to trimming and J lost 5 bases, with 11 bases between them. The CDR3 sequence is CSVRQGNEQYV. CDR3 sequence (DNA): TGCAGCGTGCGCCAAGGAAACGAGCAGTACGTC.

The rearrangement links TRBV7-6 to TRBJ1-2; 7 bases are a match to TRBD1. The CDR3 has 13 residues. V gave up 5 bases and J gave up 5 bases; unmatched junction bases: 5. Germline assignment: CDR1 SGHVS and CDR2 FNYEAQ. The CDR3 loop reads CASSKQQGYGYTF. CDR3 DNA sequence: TGTGCCAGCAGCAAACAACAGGGGTATGGCTACACCTTC.

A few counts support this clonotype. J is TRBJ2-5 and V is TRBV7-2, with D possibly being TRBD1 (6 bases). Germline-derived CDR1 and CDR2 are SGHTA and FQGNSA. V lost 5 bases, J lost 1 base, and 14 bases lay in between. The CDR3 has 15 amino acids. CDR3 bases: TGTGCCAGCAGCCCTCCCGACAGGATCCAAGAGACCCAGTACTTC. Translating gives CASSPPDRIQETQYF.